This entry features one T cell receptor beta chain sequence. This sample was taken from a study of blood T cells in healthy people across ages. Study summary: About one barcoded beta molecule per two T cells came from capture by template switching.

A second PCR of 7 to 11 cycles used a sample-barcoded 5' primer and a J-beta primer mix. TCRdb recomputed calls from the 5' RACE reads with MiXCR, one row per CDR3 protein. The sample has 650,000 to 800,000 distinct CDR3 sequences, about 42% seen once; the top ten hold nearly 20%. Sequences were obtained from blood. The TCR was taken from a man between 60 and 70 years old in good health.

CDR3: CASSGTGTGRDEQFF. In nucleotides, the CDR3 is TGTGCCAGCAGTGGAACCGGGACAGGAAGGGATGAGCAGTTCTTC. V is TRBV6-5 and J is TRBJ2-1; the match to TRBD1 covers 8 bases. CDR3 size: 15 residues. CDR1 MNHEY and CDR2 SVGAGI come from the germline V gene. Trimming took 5 bases from V and 8 from J; bases not matched to a gene: 11.